This T cell receptor beta chain was sequenced for a study of cytomegalovirus exposure and HLA in healthy donors. About the study: In terms of ancestry, the Caucasian-associated cluster contained about four fifths of the roughly 400 genotyped donors.

General study points: An Asian-associated ancestry cluster reportedly showed fewer N-insertions than the approximately 650-donor mean in a later analysis.

Between the trimmed V and J ends, which lost 5 bases and 5 bases, there was a span of 15 bases. This CDR3 is built from 14 residues. Germline V gene lookup returns CDR1 SNHLY and CDR2 FYNNEI. PCR primers comprised 60 Vbeta and 13 Jbeta primers. Only in-frame clones appear in the TCRdb table, and some are missing; sequencing was by immunoSEQ multiplex PCR. This table has under 250,000 clones, over 80% appearing once. On this clone itself: Its specificity is not known.

The study sampled nominally healthy donors, though unrecorded immune exposures were likely. The sequencing sample was made of PBMCs. This rearrangement joins TRBV2 to TRBJ1-1; D might be TRBD1 (6 bases). This TCR came from a woman in her fifties or sixties in good health and CMV-seropositive. CDR3 bases: TGTGCCAGCAGTTCCGGGACAATAACTACTGAAGCTTTCTTT. Residues: CASSSGTITTEAFF.